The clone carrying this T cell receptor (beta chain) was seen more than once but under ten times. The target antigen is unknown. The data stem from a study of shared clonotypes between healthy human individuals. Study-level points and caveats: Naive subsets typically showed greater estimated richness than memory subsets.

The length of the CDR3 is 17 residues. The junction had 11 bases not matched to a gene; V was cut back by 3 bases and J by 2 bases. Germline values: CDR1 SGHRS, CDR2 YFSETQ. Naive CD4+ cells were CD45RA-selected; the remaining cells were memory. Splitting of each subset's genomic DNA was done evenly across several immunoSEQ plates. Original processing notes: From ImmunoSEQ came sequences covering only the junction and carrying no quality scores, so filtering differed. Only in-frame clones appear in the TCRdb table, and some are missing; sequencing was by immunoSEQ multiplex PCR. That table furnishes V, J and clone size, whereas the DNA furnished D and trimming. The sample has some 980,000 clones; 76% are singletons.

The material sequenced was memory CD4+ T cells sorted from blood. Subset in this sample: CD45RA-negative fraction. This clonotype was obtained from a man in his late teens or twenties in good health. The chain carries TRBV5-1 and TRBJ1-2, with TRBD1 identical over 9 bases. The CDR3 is CASSSEGTGIGNYGYTF. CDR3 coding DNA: TGCGCCAGCAGCTCCGAGGGGACAGGGATAGGGAACTATGGCTACACCTTC.